Listed below are T cell receptor beta chains from one sample, sequenced in a study of T cell repertoires in cytomegalovirus infection. TCRdb used MiXCR to reprocess the reads, holding one entry per CDR3 protein. The sample contains about 450,000 distinct CDR3 sequences, approximately 30% of which appear only once. Input material: PBMCs. These receptors all come from a human donor in good health (CMV status not recorded). Some clones in this sample may be carry-over from other donors' samples. Each CDR3 is given with its conserved first and last residue. The D gene is left open where the match is weak. Clone size, where shown, is once, few, many, or a class for clones that have expanded.

.	many	TRBJ2-1	TRBV6-5	CASSTQGFYNEQFF	TGTGCCAGCAGTACCCAGGGGTTCTACAATGAGCAGTTCTTC
.	many	TRBJ2-7	TRBV4-1	CASSQVERGPPYEQYF	TGCGCCAGCAGCCAAGTGGAGAGGGGACCACCGTACGAGCAGTACTTC
.	.	TRBJ2-5	TRBV25-1	CASKEDGQETQYF	TGTGCCAGCAAAGAGGACGGACAAGAGACCCAGTACTTC
.	.	TRBJ1-6	TRBV7-8	CASSLVQIRDNSPLQF	TGTGCCAGCAGCTTAGTGCAGATAAGAGATAATTCACCCCTCCAATTT
TRBD1	many	TRBJ1-1	TRBV7-2	CASSLLDRGDKAFF	TGTGCCAGCAGCTTGCTGGACAGGGGGGACAAAGCTTTCTTT
.	once	TRBJ1-6	TRBV28	CASSPTGPDNSPLHF	TGTGCCAGCAGCCCGACGGGACCGGACAATTCACCCCTCCACTTT
.	.	TRBJ1-1	TRBV28	CASSLQEMNTEAFF	TGTGCCAGCAGCCTACAGGAAATGAACACTGAAGCTTTCTTT
.	many	TRBJ2-1	TRBV7-2	CASSLRTNNEQFF	TGTGCCAGCAGCCTACGGACGAACAATGAGCAGTTCTTC
.	many	TRBJ1-1	TRBV4-1	CASSYTGTDEAFF	TGCGCCAGCAGCTATACAGGGACCGATGAAGCTTTCTTT
.	many	TRBJ1-5	TRBV7-8	CASSLRGGNQPQHF	TGTGCCAGCAGCTTAAGGGGAGGCAATCAGCCCCAGCATTTT
.	few	TRBJ2-3	TRBV12-3/TRBV12-4	CASSEGGPTDTQYF	TGTGCCAGCAGCGAGGGGGGACCCACAGATACGCAGTATTTT
.	.	TRBJ2-3	TRBV4-1	CASSQEVTSTDTQYF	TGCGCCAGCAGCCAAGAGGTGACTAGCACAGATACGCAGTATTTT
.	.	TRBJ1-5	TRBV28	CASSLYRDGRQPQHF	TGTGCCAGCAGTTTATATCGGGACGGCCGACAGCCCCAGCATTTT
.	many	TRBJ2-6	TRBV7-2	CASSLVRGTGANVLTF	TGTGCCAGCAGCTTAGTGAGGGGAACTGGGGCCAACGTCCTGACTTTC
.	few	TRBJ2-1	TRBV10-3	CATQQGSYNEQFF	TGTGCCACCCAACAAGGCTCCTACAATGAGCAGTTCTTC
.	many	TRBJ1-3	TRBV7-8	CASSADQANTIYF	TGTGCCAGCAGCGCCGACCAAGCCAACACCATATATTTT
TRBD1	few	TRBJ1-1	TRBV6-5	CASSPDRAGNTEAFF	TGTGCCAGCAGTCCTGACAGGGCGGGGAACACTGAAGCTTTCTTT
TRBD2	few	TRBJ2-1	TRBV10-3	CAINSGGANEQFF	TGTGCCATCAATAGCGGGGGGGCCAATGAGCAGTTCTTC
.	few	TRBJ1-2	TRBV6-1	CASSRVPDRGDYGYTF	TGTGCCAGCAGCAGGGTGCCAGATAGAGGCGACTATGGCTACACCTTC
.	.	TRBJ2-1	TRBV6-5	CASSPVGGRRVYDEQFF	TGTGCCAGCAGTCCTGTTGGGGGTCGACGGGTCTACGATGAGCAGTTCTTC
.	.	TRBJ1-6	TRBV7-2	CASSLGSATNSPLHF	TGTGCCAGCAGCTTAGGATCAGCTACTAATTCACCCCTCCACTTT
.	few	TRBJ1-1	TRBV11-2	CASSRSGTHF	TGTGCCAGCAGCCGTTCCGGGACTCACTTT
TRBD2	many	TRBJ2-2	TRBV7-2	CASSLLAGDVGELFF	TGTGCCAGCAGCCTCCTAGCGGGGGACGTCGGGGAGCTGTTTTTT
TRBD2	once	TRBJ2-5	TRBV20-1	CSARSGGDVSETQYF	TGCAGTGCTAGAAGCGGGGGGGATGTTAGTGAGACCCAGTACTTC
.	many	TRBJ1-5	TRBV7-2	CASSLALVGRPQHF	TGTGCCAGCAGCTTAGCGCTAGTAGGAAGGCCCCAGCATTTT
.	.	TRBJ1-2	TRBV6-2/TRBV6-3	CASSYTPTTSRDISNYGYTF	TGTGCCAGCAGTTACACACCAACTACCTCCCGGGATATTTCTAACTATGGCTACACCTTC
.	.	TRBJ1-1	TRBV19	CASSMGYTEAFF	TGTGCCAGTAGTATGGGGTACACTGAAGCTTTCTTT
.	.	TRBJ1-5	TRBV7-2	CASSLAGVRDQPQHF	TGTGCCAGCAGCTTAGCAGGGGTCCGCGATCAGCCCCAGCATTTT
TRBD1	many	TRBJ2-6	TRBV7-2	CASSPRGTGSRSSGANVLTF	TGTGCCAGCAGCCCTAGGGGGACAGGGAGTCGAAGCTCTGGGGCCAACGTCCTGACTTTC
TRBD2	few	TRBJ2-3	TRBV6-4	CASSGSGDGTDTQYF	TGTGCCAGCAGTGGTAGCGGGGACGGGACAGATACGCAGTATTTT
.	.	TRBJ2-5	TRBV7-8	CASRSLQGRQDTQYF	TGTGCCAGCCGCTCCCTACAGGGGAGGCAAGATACCCAGTACTTC
TRBD1	few	TRBJ2-7	TRBV6-2/TRBV6-3	CASSYGQDSPRYEQYF	TGTGCCAGCAGTTATGGACAGGACAGTCCCCGCTACGAGCAGTACTTC
TRBD2	.	TRBJ2-1	TRBV10-3	CAISAEGRDEQFF	TGTGCCATCAGTGCAGAGGGGAGGGATGAGCAGTTCTTC
TRBD2	few	TRBJ2-7	TRBV6-1	CASTLTSGVYEQYF	TGTGCCAGCACCTTGACTAGCGGGGTCTACGAGCAGTACTTC
TRBD2	.	TRBJ2-1	TRBV7-2	CASRWLAGGDNEQFF	TGTGCCAGCAGATGGCTAGCGGGGGGGGACAATGAGCAGTTCTTC
TRBD2	.	TRBJ2-3	TRBV20-1	CSAGGLARTDSQYF	TGCAGTGCTGGGGGACTAGCGCGCACAGATTCGCAGTATTTT
.	.	TRBJ2-5	TRBV9	CASSVGGPPGTQYF	TGTGCCAGCAGCGTAGGGGGTCCGCCGGGGACCCAGTACTTC
.	.	TRBJ2-3	TRBV20-1	CSGRRTDTQYF	TGCAGTGGTCGGCGCACAGATACGCAGTATTTT
TRBD1	.	TRBJ2-6	TRBV15	CATSRRTGGAAGANVLTF	TGTGCCACCAGCAGACGGACAGGGGGAGCTGCTGGGGCCAACGTCCTGACTTTC
TRBD1	few	TRBJ1-2	TRBV7-9	CASSWDRGRDGGYTF	TGTGCCAGCAGCTGGGACAGGGGGCGCGATGGTGGCTACACCTTC
TRBD2	.	TRBJ2-3	TRBV19	CASSMVLAGGPVDTQYF	TGTGCCAGTAGTATGGTACTAGCGGGGGGCCCAGTGGATACGCAGTATTTT
.	many	TRBJ1-2	TRBV7-8	CASSSYKGQSGSNYGYTF	TGTGCCAGCAGCTCTTATAAGGGACAAAGCGGTTCCAACTATGGCTACACCTTC